Below, 21 T cell receptor beta chains from the same sample are listed, as sequenced in a study of blood T cell repertoires in COVID-19. Using immunoSEQ multiplex PCR, the repertoire was profiled, and TCRdb retains in-frame clones only, with some absent. Among about 210,000 clones listed, about 83% were seen once. Sequencing was done on a sample of peripheral blood. These receptors all stem from a woman aged 45-59 years with active or convalescent COVID-19.

This clone was seen repeatedly, ten times or more. V and J are TRBV7-3 and TRBJ2-3, with 9 bases fitting TRBD2. With V trimmed by 2 bases and J by 1 base, 4 bases remained unmatched. The CDR3 runs 16 residues. Looked up from germline, CDR1 is SGHTA and CDR2 is FQGTGA. CDR3 sequence reads: CASSLAGGAGTDTQYF. CDR3 bases: TGTGCCAGCAGCTTAGCGGGAGGGGCTGGCACAGATACGCAGTATTTT.

This chain uses TRBV20-1 with TRBJ1-1; D might be TRBD1 (6 bases). The germline V gene encodes CDR1 DFQATT and CDR2 SNEGSKA (reference sequence). The ends were cut back, 5 bases at V and 11 bases at J, with 15 bases in the middle. The CDR3 has 11 amino acids. As DNA, the CDR3 is TGCAGTGCTGGCCCGGACAGTCAGGCTTTCTTT. Its protein is CSAGPDSQAFF.

The CDR3 sequence: CATSNRGPTEAFF. The CDR3 DNA is TGTGCCACCTCGAACAGGGGTCCCACTGAAGCTTTCTTT. J is TRBJ1-1 and V is TRBV6-5; 7 positions match TRBD1. This CDR3 comprises 13 residues. Losses at the gene ends were 10 bases for V and 4 bases for J; bases not matched to a gene: 9. Looked up from germline, CDR1 is MNHEY and CDR2 is SVGAGI.

The chain recombines TRBV10-1 with TRBJ2-7; the match to TRBD1 covers 9 bases. Germline-derived CDR1 and CDR2 are WNHNN and SYGVQD (reference sequence). The CDR3 totals 15 residues. Unmatched junction bases numbered 7, after V lost 3 bases and J lost 4 bases. The CDR3 here is CASSDSGDREYEQYV. The CDR3 DNA follows: TGCGCCAGCAGTGATTCAGGGGACAGGGAGTACGAGCAGTACGTC.

This chain joins TRBV30 and TRBJ2-7; 11 bases align to TRBD2. CDR1 and CDR2 (germline): GTSNPN, SVGIG (reference sequence). J gave up 4 bases and V 0 bases, and 5 bases lay outside the gene matches. The CDR3 runs 15 residues. The CDR3 nucleotides are TGTGCCTGGAGTGTACTCGGGACTAGCGGATACGAGCAGTACTTC. Protein: CAWSVLGTSGYEQYF.

V gene TRBV5-3 combines with J gene TRBJ2-4, with 7 nucleotides matching TRBD2. TRBV5-3 carries the ORF label, with uncertain function. This CDR3 is 17 amino acids long. V dropped 4 bases and J dropped 7; count of bases not matched to a gene: 17. The CDR3 nucleotides are TGTGCCAGAAGCCTAGCGGTCTGGCAGGAAAAAATGAACATTCAGTACTTC. It yields the protein CARSLAVWQEKMNIQYF.

This chain uses TRBV5-1 with TRBJ2-1; TRBD1 agrees at 10 bases. Germline trimming cut 4 bases from V and 4 bases from J; bases unmatched to any gene: 5. This CDR3 region has 15 residues. CDR1 is SGHRS and CDR2 is YFSETQ in the germline V gene. As DNA, the CDR3 is TGCGCCAGCAGCCTCGGGACAGGGGTTTACAATGAGCAGTTCTTC. Amino acids: CASSLGTGVYNEQFF.

This clone showed up just a few times. The chain is built from TRBV4-1 and TRBJ1-1; D gene uncertain. This CDR3 region has 11 residues. V gave up 6 bases and J gave up 4 bases, with 6 bases separating them. Germline V gene lookup returns CDR1 MGHRA and CDR2 YSYEKL. The CDR3 region has the DNA TGCGCCAGCAGTACGGGCACTGAAGCTTTCTTT. Its translation: CASSTGTEAFF.

The table lists this clone with many counts. CDR3: CASSFVRGEQYF. The CDR3 bases are TGTGCCAGCAGCTTTGTTAGGGGCGAGCAGTACTTC. This rearrangement joins TRBV5-6 to TRBJ2-7, with D possibly TRBD1 on 5 matching bases. The V gene lost 2 bases and the J gene lost 6 bases, with 9 bases spanning the gap. In germline, CDR1 is SGHDT, CDR2 YYEEEE. The CDR3 sequence is 12 residues long. The full variable domain, completed using reference TRBV5-6 and TRBJ2-7, is DAGVTQSPTHLIKTRGQQVTLRCSPKSGHDTVSWYQQALGQGPQFIFQYYEEEERQRGNFPDRFSGHQFPNYSSELNVNALLLGDSALYLCASSFVRGEQYFGPGTRLTVT.

The V and J genes are TRBV6-6 and TRBJ1-3; D perhaps matches TRBD1 (5 bases). The CDR3 extends over 14 amino acids. V lost 8 bases, J lost 3 bases, and 14 bases lay in between. Per germline, CDR1 MNHNY and CDR2 SVGAGI (reference sequence). CDR3 DNA sequence: TGTGCCAGCTCCTTGGGGGGTGGTGGAAACACCATATATTTT. Residues: CASSLGGGGNTIYF.

The rearrangement uses TRBV5-4 and TRBJ2-5, with a weak D call TRBD2 (6 bases). The CDR3 is 14 amino acids. CDR1 is SGHNT, CDR2 YYREEE, per germline (reference sequence). V was pared by 4 bases and J by 3 bases, with 13 bases between. The CDR3 DNA follows: TGTGCCAGCAGCCCTCCCGGGACTGAAGAGACCCAGTACTTC. Translated: CASSPPGTEETQYF.

The rearrangement uses TRBV24-1 and TRBJ2-2; 10 nucleotides align to TRBD1. This CDR3 region has 17 residues. Germline V lookup: CDR1 KGHDR, CDR2 SFDVKD. J was trimmed by 7 bases and V by 7 bases; bases with no gene match: 14. The CDR3: CATSPRQGARVDGELFF. CDR3 nucleotides: TGTGCCACCAGCCCTCGACAGGGGGCGCGTGTTGACGGGGAGCTGTTTTTT.

This clone has just a few counts. This chain joins TRBV13 and TRBJ1-6; 8 bases agree with TRBD1. The V and J ends lost 5 bases and 7 bases, in that order; junction bases with no gene match: 10. Germline V lookup: CDR1 PRHDT, CDR2 FYEKMQ (reference sequence). The CDR3 contains 16 residues. The CDR3 is CASSPPGTGKNSPLHF. In DNA form, the CDR3 reads TGTGCCAGCAGCCCACCCGGGACAGGAAAAAATTCACCCCTCCACTTT.

The sample holds one count of this clone. The chain links TRBV11-2 to TRBJ2-5; D is ambiguous. This CDR3 has 15 amino acids. The germline V gene has CDR1 SGHAT and CDR2 FQNNGV. V was shortened by 3 bases and J by 9 bases, with 20 bases between the two germline ends. In DNA, the CDR3 is TGTGCCAGCAGCTTGTTCGTGGCAGAAGCCGCGGCCCAGTACTTC. It yields the protein CASSLFVAEAAAQYF.

V usage is TRBV2 and J usage is TRBJ2-2; D is possibly TRBD2 (5 bases). Germline assignment: CDR1 SNHLY and CDR2 FYNNEI. The CDR3 sequence is 14 residues long. V lost 8 bases and J 0 bases, leaving 10 bases between the germline ends. The chain's CDR3 is CASRGGPNTGELFF. CDR3 nucleotides: TGTGCCAGCCGAGGAGGTCCGAACACCGGGGAGCTGTTTTTT.

The V and J genes are TRBV3-1 (or the pseudogene TRBV3-2) and TRBJ2-4; weak D call: TRBD1 (5 bases). V shed 7 bases and J shed 0 bases, with 7 bases lying between them. Germline V gene sequence: CDR1 LGHDT, CDR2 YNNKEL (reference sequence). The CDR3 consists of 13 residues. As DNA, the CDR3 is TGTGCCAGCAACGACAGAGCCAAAAACATTCAGTACTTC. The encoded protein is CASNDRAKNIQYF.

The chain joins TRBV28 to TRBJ1-2; D is perhaps TRBD1 (5 bases). Trimming stripped 5 bases from V and 4 bases from J, with 14 bases between. This CDR3 has 14 residues. CDR1 and CDR2 from the germline V gene are MDHEN and SYDVKM. CDR3 sequence reads: CASSPPGDAYGYTF. The DNA of the CDR3 is TGTGCCAGCAGTCCACCGGGGGACGCCTATGGCTACACCTTC.

This clone was detected only once. The V call is TRBV29-1, the J call TRBJ2-3; 9 bases are shared with TRBD1. Germline CDR1 SQVTM, CDR2 ANQGSEA. J lost 4 bases, V lost 5 bases, and 7 bases had no gene match. The CDR3 length is 14 residues. This CDR3 is CSVWGTGTSDTQYF. The CDR3 nucleotides are TGCAGCGTTTGGGGGACAGGGACCTCAGATACGCAGTATTTT.

The V and J genes are TRBV9 and TRBJ1-6; D is undetermined. Germline lookup yields CDR1 SGDLS and CDR2 YYNGEE. V lost 4 bases and J 8 bases, leaving 10 bases between the germline ends. This CDR3 has 13 amino acids. Here the CDR3 DNA reads TGTGCCAGCAGCTTACGACACGATTCACCCCTCCACTTT. Translating gives CASSLRHDSPLHF.

This clone was observed once. The chain links TRBV6-5 to TRBJ2-7; tentatively, D is TRBD1 (6 bases). Between the trimmed V and J ends, which lost 6 bases and 0 bases, there was a span of 12 bases. Germline CDR1 is MNHEY and CDR2 is SVGAGI. This CDR3 contains 14 residues. The CDR3 bases are TGTGCCAGCAGGGGAACAGGGTTCTCCTACGAGCAGTACTTC. Protein sequence: CASRGTGFSYEQYF.

J is TRBJ1-4 and V is TRBV6-4; 7 bases are a match to TRBD1. Germline V lookup: CDR1 MRHNA, CDR2 SNTAGT. Trimming at V came to 4 bases and at J to 3 bases, leaving 5 bases not matched to a gene. This CDR3 has 15 residues. The CDR3 coding sequence is TGTGCCAGCAGTGCCCAGGGACAGCCTAATGAAAAACTGTTTTTT. It yields the protein CASSAQGQPNEKLFF.